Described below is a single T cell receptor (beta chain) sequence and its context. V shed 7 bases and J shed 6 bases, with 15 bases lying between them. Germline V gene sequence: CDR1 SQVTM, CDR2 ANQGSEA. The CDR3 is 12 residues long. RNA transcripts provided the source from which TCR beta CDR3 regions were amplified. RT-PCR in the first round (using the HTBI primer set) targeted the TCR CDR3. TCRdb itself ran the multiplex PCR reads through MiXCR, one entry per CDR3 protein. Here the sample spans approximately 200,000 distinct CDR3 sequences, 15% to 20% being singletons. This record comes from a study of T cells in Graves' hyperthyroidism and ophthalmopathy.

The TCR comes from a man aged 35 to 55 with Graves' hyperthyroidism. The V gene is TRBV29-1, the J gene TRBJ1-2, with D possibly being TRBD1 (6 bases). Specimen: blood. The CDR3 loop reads CSGGAGENGYTF. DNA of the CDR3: TGCAGCGGGGGGGCGGGGGAGAATGGCTACACCTTC.